The 5 T cell receptor beta chains reported below all come from one sample, sequenced in a study of cytotoxic CD8 clonotypes in ibrutinib-treated CLL. Using immunoSEQ multiplex PCR, the repertoire was profiled, and TCRdb retains in-frame clones only, with some absent. The data show about 200,000 clones, 72% seen once. The source material was PBMCs, sampled after 24 months of ibrutinib treatment. These receptors were obtained from a human donor with chronic lymphocytic leukemia.

The chain employs TRBV19 and TRBJ1-5, with D unresolved. Germline V lookup: CDR1 LNHDA, CDR2 SQIVND (reference sequence). The germline V and J ends were trimmed by 5 bases and 2 bases, with 13 bases remaining between them. The length of the CDR3 is 15 residues. The CDR3 nucleotides are TGTGCCAGTAGTCGTTTATTTGAGGGCAATCAGCCCCAGCATTTT. Translation gives CASSRLFEGNQPQHF.

The chain has TRBV27 and TRBJ2-7; TRBD1 might be the D (5 bases). The CDR3 has 13 amino acids. Trimming stripped 4 bases from V and 7 bases from J, with 14 bases between. The germline gives CDR1 MNHEY, CDR2 SMNVEV (reference sequence). The DNA of the CDR3 is TGTGCCAGCAGTTATAGGACATCACGGGAGCAGTACTTC. This gives the protein CASSYRTSREQYF.

V is TRBV5-1 and J is TRBJ2-7; D not certain. This CDR3 region has 14 residues. Trimming took off 1 base at V and 0 bases at J, with 8 bases between the two ends. The germline V gene encodes CDR1 SGHRS and CDR2 YFSETQ. The CDR3 sequence: CASSLYGSSYEQYF. The CDR3 region has the DNA TGCGCCAGCAGCTTGTATGGAAGCTCCTACGAGCAGTACTTC.

The V and J genes are TRBV5-4 and TRBJ2-3, with D unclear. Germline lookup yields CDR1 SGHNT and CDR2 YYREEE (reference sequence). The CDR3 loop spans 15 amino acids. V was pared by 5 bases and J by 1 base, with 14 bases between. The CDR3 is CASSTRVGGTDTQYF. The CDR3 coding sequence is TGTGCCAGCAGTACCCGGGTTGGGGGCACAGATACGCAGTATTTT.

This sequence joins TRBV7-2 and TRBJ1-1, with D perhaps matching TRBD1 (5 bases). Germline CDR1 and CDR2: SGHTA and FQGNSA. V was trimmed by 3 bases and J by 0 bases, leaving 14 bases between them. The CDR3 has 16 amino acids. CDR3 sequence: CASSLRGSALNTEAFF. The DNA for the CDR3 is TGTGCCAGCAGCTTGCGGGGGTCAGCCCTGAACACTGAAGCTTTCTTT.